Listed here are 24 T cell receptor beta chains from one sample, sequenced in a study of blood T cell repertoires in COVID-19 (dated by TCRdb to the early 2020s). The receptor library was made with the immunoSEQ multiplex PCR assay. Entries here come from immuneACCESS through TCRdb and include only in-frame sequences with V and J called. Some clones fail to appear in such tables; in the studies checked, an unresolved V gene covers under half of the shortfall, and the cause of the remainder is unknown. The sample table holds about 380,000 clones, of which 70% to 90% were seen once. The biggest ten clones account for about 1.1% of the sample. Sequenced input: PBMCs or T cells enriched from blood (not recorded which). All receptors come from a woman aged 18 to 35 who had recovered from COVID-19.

In DNA, the CDR3 is TGTGCCAGCTCACCAAGTAGACGGGATCAGCCCCAGCATTTT. It yields the protein CASSPSRRDQPQHF. This rearrangement joins TRBV18 to TRBJ1-5; no definite D call. This CDR3 comprises 14 residues. Per germline, CDR1 KGHSH and CDR2 LQKENI. V was trimmed by 2 bases and J by 5 bases, leaving 10 bases between them.

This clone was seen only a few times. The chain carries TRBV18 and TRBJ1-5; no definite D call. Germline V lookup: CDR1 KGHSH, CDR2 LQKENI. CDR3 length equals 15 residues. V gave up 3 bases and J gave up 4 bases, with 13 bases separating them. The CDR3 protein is CASSPRGTGNQPQHF. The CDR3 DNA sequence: TGTGCCAGCTCACCGAGAGGAACGGGAAATCAGCCCCAGCATTTT.

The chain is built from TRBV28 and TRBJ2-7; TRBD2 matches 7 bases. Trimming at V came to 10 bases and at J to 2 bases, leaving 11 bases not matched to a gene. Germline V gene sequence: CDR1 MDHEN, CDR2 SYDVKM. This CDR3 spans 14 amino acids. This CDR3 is CATTGGGLAYEQYF. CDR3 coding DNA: TGTGCCACCACTGGGGGGGGTCTAGCCTACGAGCAGTACTTC. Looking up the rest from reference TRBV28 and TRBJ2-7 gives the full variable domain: DVKVTQSSRYLVKRTGEKVFLECVQDMDHENMFWYRQDPGLGLRLIYFSYDVKMKEKGDIPEGYSVSREKKERFSLILESASTNQTSMYLCATTGGGLAYEQYFGPGTRLTVT.

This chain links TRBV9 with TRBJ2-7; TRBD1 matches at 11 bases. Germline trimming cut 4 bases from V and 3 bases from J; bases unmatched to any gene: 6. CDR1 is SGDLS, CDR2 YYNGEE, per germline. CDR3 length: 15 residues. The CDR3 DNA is TGTGCCAGCAGCCCCGGGACAGGGGGAATCTACGAGCAGTACTTC. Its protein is CASSPGTGGIYEQYF.

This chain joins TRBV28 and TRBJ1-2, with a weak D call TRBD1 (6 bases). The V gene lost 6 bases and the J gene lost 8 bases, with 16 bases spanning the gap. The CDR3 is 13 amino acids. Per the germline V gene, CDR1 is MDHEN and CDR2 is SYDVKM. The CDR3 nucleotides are TGTGCCAGCAGCTCCAAGGGGGTTCGGGGCTACACCTTC. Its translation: CASSSKGVRGYTF.

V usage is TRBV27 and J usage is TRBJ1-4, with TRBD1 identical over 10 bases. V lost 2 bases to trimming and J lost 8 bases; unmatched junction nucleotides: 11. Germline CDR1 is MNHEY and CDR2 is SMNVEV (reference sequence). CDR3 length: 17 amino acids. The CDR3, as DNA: TGTGCCAGCAGTTTAGGGACAGGGGCAGCGGTTCGAGAAAAACTGTTTTTT. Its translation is CASSLGTGAAVREKLFF.

The CDR3 DNA reads as TGTGCCAGCAGCGGGACAGCCGATAATGAAAAACTGTTTTTT. Translated: CASSGTADNEKLFF. The genes are TRBV6-5 and TRBJ1-4; TRBD1 matches 7 bases. This CDR3 has 14 residues. Germline CDR1 reads MNHEY; CDR2 reads SVGAGI. Trimming at V came to 6 bases and at J to 4 bases, leaving 5 bases not matched to a gene.

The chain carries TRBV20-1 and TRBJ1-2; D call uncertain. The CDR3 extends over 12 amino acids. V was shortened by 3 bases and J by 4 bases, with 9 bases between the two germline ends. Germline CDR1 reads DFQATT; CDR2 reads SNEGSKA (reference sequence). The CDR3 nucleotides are TGCAGTGCTAGTGCGACACCCTATGGCTACACCTTC. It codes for CSASATPYGYTF.

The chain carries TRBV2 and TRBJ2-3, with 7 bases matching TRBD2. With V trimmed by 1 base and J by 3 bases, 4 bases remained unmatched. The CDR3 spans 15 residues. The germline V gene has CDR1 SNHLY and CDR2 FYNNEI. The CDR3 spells CASSEERGPTDTQYF. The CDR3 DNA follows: TGTGCCAGCAGTGAAGAGCGGGGACCTACAGATACGCAGTATTTT. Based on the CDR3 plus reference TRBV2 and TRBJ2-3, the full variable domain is EPEVTQTPSHQVTQMGQEVILRCVPISNHLYFYWYRQILGQKVEFLVSFYNNEISEKSEIFDDQFSVERPDGSNFTLKIRSTKLEDSAMYFCASSEERGPTDTQYFGPGTRLTVL.

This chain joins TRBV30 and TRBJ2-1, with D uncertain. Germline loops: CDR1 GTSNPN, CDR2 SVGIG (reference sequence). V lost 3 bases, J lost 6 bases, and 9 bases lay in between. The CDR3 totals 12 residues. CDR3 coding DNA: TGTGCCTGGAGCCTATCGGGCAATGAGCAGTTCTTC. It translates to CAWSLSGNEQFF.

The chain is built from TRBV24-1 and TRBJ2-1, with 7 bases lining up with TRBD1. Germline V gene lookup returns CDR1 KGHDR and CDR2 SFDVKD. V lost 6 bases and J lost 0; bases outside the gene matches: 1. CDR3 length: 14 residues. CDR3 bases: TGTGCCACCAGTCGGGACAGCTCCTACAATGAGCAGTTCTTC. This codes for CATSRDSSYNEQFF.

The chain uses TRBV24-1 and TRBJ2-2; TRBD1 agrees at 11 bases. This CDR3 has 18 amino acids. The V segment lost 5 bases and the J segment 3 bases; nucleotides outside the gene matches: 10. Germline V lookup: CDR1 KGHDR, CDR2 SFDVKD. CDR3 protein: CATSVKRDRGVYTGELFF. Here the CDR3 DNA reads TGTGCCACCAGTGTTAAAAGGGACAGGGGGGTTTACACCGGGGAGCTGTTTTTT.

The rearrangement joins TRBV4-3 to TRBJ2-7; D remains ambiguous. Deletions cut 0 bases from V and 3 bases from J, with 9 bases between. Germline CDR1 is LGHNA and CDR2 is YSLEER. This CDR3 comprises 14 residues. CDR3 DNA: TGCGCCAGCAGCCAAGATAGTCTTGACTACGAGCAGTACTTC. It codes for CASSQDSLDYEQYF.

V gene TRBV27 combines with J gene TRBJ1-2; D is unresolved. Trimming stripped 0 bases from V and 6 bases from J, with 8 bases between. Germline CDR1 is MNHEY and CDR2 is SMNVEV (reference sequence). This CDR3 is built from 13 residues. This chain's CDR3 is CASSLSKTDGYTF. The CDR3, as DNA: TGTGCCAGCAGTTTATCGAAAACAGATGGCTACACCTTC.

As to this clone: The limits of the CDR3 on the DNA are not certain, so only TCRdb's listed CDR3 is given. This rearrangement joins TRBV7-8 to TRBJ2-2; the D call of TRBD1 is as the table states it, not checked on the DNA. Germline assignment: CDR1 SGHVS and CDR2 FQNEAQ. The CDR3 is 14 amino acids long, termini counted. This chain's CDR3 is CASSPAQFFGELFF.

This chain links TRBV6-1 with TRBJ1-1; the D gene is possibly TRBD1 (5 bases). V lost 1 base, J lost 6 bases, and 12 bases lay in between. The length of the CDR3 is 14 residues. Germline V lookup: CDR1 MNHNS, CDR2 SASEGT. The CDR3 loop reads CASSEVSRDAEAFF. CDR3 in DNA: TGTGCCAGCAGTGAAGTCTCCAGGGATGCTGAAGCTTTCTTT.

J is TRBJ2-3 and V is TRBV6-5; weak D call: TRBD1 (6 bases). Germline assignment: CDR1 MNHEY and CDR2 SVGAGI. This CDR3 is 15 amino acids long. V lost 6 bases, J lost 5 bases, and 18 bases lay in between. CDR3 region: CASSHRDKSGDTQYF. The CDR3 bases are TGTGCCAGCAGCCACCGGGACAAGTCGGGAGATACGCAGTATTTT.

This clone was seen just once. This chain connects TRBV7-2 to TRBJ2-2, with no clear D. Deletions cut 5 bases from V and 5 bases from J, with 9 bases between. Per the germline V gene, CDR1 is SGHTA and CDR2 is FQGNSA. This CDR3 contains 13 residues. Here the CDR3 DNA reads TGTGCCAGCAGCACGACTCCAACCGGGGAGCTGTTTTTT. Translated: CASSTTPTGELFF.

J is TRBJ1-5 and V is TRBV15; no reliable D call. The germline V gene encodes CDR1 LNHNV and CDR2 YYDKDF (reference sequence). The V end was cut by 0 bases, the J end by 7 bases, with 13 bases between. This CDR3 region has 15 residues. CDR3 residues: CATSRELLGGQPQHF. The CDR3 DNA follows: TGTGCCACCAGCAGAGAACTTCTAGGCGGCCAGCCCCAGCATTTT.

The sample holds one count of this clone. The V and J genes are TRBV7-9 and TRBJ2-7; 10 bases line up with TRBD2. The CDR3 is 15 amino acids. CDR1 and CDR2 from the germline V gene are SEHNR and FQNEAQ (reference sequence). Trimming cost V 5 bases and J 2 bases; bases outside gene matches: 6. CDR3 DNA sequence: TGTGCCAGCAGCCCCCAGCGGGGGGGGGCCTACGAGCAGTACTTC. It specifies CASSPQRGGAYEQYF.

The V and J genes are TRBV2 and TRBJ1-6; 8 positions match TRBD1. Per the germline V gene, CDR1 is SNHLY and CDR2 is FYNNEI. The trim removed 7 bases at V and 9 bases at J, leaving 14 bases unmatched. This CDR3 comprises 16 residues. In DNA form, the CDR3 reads TGTGCCAGCATCAAAGGCGTGGACAGGGTGATTTCACCCCTCCACTTT. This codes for CASIKGVDRVISPLHF.

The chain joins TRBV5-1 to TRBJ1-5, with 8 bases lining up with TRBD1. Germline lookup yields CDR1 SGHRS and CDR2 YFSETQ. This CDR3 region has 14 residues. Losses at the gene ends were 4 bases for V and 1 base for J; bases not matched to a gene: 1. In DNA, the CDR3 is TGCGCCAGCAGCACAGGGGGGAGCAATCAGCCCCAGCATTTT. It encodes CASSTGGSNQPQHF.

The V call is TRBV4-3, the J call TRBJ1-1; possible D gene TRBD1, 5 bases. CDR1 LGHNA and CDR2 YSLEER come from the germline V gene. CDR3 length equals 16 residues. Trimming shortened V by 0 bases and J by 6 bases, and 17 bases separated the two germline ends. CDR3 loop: CASSQDHPGVGSEAFF. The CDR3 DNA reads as TGCGCCAGCAGCCAAGATCACCCGGGGGTGGGCTCTGAAGCTTTCTTT.

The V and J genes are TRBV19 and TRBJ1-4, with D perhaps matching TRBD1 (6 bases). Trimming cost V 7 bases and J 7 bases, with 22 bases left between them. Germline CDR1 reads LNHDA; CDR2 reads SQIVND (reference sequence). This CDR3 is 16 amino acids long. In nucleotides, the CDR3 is TGTGCCAGTACCAGGACAGCGATAATTCGTGGTGAAAAACTGTTTTTT. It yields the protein CASTRTAIIRGEKLFF.